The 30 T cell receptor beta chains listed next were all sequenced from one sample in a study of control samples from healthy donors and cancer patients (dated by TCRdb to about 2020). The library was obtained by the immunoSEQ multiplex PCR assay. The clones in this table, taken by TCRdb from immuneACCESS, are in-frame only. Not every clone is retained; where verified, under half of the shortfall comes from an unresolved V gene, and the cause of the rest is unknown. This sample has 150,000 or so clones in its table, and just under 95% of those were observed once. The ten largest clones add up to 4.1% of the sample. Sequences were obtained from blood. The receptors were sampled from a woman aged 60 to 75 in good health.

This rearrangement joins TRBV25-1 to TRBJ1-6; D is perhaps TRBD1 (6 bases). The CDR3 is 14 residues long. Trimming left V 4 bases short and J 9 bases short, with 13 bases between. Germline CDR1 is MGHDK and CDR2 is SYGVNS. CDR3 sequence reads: CASSGGRGGSPLHF. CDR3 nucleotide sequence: TGTGCCAGCAGTGGGGGCAGGGGAGGTTCACCCCTCCACTTT.

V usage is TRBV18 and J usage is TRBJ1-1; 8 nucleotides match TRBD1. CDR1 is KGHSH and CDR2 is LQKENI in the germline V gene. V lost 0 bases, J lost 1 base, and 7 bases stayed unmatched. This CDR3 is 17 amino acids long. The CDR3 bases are TGTGCCAGCTCACCACCGGGCACAGGGGGAGGGAACACTGAAGCTTTCTTT. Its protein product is CASSPPGTGGGNTEAFF. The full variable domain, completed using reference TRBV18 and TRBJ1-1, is NAGVMQNPRHLVRRRGQEARLRCSPMKGHSHVYWYRQLPEEGLKFMVYLQKENIIDESGMPKERFSAEFPKEGPSILRIQQVVRGDSAAYFCASSPPGTGGGNTEAFFGQGTRLTVV.

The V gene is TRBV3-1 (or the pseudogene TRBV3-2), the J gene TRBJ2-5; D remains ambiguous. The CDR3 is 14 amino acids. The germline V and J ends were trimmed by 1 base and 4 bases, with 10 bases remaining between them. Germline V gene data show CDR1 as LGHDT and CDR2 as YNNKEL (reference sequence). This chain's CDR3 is CASSQATQPETQYF. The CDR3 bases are TGTGCCAGCAGCCAAGCTACCCAGCCAGAGACCCAGTACTTC.

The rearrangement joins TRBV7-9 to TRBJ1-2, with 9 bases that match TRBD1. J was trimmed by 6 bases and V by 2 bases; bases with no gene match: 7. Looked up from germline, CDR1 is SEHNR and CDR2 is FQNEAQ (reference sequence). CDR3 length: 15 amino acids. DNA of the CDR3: TGTGCCAGCAGCTTAATCACAGGGGGCGCGGATGGCTACACCTTC. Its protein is CASSLITGGADGYTF.

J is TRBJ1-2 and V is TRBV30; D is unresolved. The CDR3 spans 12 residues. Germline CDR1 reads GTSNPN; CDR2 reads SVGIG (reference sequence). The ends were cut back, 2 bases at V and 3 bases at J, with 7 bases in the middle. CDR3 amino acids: CAWSLGDYGYTF. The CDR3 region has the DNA TGTGCCTGGAGTCTGGGAGACTATGGCTACACCTTC. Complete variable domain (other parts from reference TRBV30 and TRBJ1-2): SQTIHQWPATLVQPVGSPLSLECTVEGTSNPNLYWYRQAAGRGLQLLFYSVGIGQISSEVPQNLSASRPQDRQFILSSKKLLLSDSGFYLCAWSLGDYGYTFGSGTRLTVV.

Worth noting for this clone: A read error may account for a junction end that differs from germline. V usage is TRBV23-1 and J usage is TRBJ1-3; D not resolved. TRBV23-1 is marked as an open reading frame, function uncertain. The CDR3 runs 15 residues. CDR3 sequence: CASPPRVVRSKPGGF. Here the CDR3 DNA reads TGCGCCAGTCCTCCCCGAGTCGTTAGATCAAAACCGGGCGGTTTT.

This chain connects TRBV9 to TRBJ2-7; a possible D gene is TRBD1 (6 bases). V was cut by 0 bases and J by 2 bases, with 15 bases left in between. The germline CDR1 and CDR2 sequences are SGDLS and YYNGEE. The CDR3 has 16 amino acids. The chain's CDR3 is CASSVGGQGWTYEQYF. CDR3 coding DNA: TGTGCCAGCAGCGTAGGGGGACAAGGCTGGACCTACGAGCAGTACTTC. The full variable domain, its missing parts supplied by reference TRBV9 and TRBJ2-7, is DSGVTQTPKHLITATGQRVTLRCSPRSGDLSVYWYQQSLDQGLQFLIQYYNGEERAKGNILERFSAQQFPDLHSELNLSSLELGDSALYFCASSVGGQGWTYEQYFGPGTRLTVT.

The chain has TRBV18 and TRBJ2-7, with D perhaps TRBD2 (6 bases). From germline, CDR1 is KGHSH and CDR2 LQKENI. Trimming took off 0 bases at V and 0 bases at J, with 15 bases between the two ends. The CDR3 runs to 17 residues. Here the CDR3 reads CASSPPYLGDSSYEQYF. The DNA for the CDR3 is TGTGCCAGCTCACCACCGTATCTAGGGGACTCCTCCTACGAGCAGTACTTC. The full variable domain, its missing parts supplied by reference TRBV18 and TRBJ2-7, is NAGVMQNPRHLVRRRGQEARLRCSPMKGHSHVYWYRQLPEEGLKFMVYLQKENIIDESGMPKERFSAEFPKEGPSILRIQQVVRGDSAAYFCASSPPYLGDSSYEQYFGPGTRLTVT.

CDR3 sequence (DNA): TGTGCCACCAGTGGATTGGGTGGGGGGGAGGATACGCAGTATTTT. Its protein product is CATSGLGGGEDTQYF. The chain links TRBV24-1 to TRBJ2-3; TRBD2 matches 7 bases. Germline-derived CDR1 and CDR2 are KGHDR and SFDVKD. This CDR3 has 15 residues. Trimming at V came to 5 bases and at J to 6 bases, leaving 10 bases not matched to a gene.

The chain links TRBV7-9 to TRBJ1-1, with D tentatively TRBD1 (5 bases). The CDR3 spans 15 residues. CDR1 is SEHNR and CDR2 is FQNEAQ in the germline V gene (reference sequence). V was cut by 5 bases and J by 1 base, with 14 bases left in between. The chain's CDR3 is CASSPNGHPNTEAFF. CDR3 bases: TGTGCCAGCAGCCCCAACGGACACCCGAACACTGAAGCTTTCTTT.

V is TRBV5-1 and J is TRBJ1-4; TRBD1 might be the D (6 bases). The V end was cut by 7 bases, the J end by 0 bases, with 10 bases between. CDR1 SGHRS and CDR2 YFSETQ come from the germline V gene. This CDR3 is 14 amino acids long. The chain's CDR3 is CASQQGSTNEKLFF. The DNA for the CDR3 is TGCGCCAGCCAACAGGGTTCAACTAATGAAAAACTGTTTTTT.

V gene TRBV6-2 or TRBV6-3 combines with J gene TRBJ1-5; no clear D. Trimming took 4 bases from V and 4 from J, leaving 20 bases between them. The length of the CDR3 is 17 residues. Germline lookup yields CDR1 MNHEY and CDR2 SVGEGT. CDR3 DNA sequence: TGTGCCAGCAGTTTCTCGGCCCTAGACCTTTTGAATCAGCCCCAGCATTTT. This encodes CASSFSALDLLNQPQHF.

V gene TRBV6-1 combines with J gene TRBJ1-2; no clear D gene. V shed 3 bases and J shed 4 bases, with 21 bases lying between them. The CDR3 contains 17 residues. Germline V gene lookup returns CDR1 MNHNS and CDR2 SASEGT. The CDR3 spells CASSDDGIRAPIYGYTF. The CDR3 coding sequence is TGTGCCAGCAGTGATGACGGGATCCGGGCCCCCATCTATGGCTACACCTTC.

The DNA for the CDR3 is TGTGCCAGCAGGTTCATAGGGACCGCCGAAAAACTGTTTTTT. Its protein product is CASRFIGTAEKLFF. The chain couples TRBV2 to TRBJ1-4, with a possible D match to TRBD1 (5 bases). Per germline, CDR1 SNHLY and CDR2 FYNNEI. CDR3 length equals 14 residues. Deletions cut 6 bases from V and 8 bases from J, with 16 bases between.

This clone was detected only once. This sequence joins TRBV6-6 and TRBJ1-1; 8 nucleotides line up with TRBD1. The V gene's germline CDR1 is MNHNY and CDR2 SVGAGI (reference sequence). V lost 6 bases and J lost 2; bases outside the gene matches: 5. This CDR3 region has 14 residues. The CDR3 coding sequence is TGTGCCAGCAGGGGGACAGGTTATAACACTGAAGCTTTCTTT. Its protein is CASRGTGYNTEAFF.

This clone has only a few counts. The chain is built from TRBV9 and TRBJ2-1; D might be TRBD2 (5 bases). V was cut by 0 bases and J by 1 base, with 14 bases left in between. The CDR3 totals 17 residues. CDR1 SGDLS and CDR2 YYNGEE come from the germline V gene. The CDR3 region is CASSVALAIQSYNEQFF. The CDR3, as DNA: TGTGCCAGCAGCGTAGCCCTAGCCATCCAATCCTACAATGAGCAGTTCTTC. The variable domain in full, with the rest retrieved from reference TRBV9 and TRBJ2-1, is DSGVTQTPKHLITATGQRVTLRCSPRSGDLSVYWYQQSLDQGLQFLIQYYNGEERAKGNILERFSAQQFPDLHSELNLSSLELGDSALYFCASSVALAIQSYNEQFFGPGTRLTVL.

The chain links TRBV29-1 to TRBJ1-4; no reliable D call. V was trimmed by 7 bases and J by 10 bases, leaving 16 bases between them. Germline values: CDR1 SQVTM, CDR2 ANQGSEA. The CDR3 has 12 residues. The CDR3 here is CSARTPGGKLFF. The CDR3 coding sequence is TGCAGCGCCAGGACCCCGGGAGGAAAACTGTTTTTT.

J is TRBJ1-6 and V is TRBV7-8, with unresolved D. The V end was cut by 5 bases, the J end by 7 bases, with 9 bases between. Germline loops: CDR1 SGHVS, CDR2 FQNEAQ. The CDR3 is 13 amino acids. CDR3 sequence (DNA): TGTGCCAGCAGCCATACAAGCAATTCACCCCTCCACTTT. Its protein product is CASSHTSNSPLHF.

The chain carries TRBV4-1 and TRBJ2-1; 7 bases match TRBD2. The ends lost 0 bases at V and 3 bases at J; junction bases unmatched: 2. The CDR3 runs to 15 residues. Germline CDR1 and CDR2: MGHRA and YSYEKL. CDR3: CASSQERGFYNEQFF. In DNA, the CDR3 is TGCGCCAGCAGCCAAGAGCGGGGGTTCTACAATGAGCAGTTCTTC.

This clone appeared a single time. CDR3 DNA sequence: TGTGCCAGCATCAGGGAAATAACCAAAAACATTCAGTACTTC. Its protein product is CASIREITKNIQYF. The V and J genes are TRBV2 and TRBJ2-4; weak D call: TRBD1 (5 bases). The CDR3 is 14 amino acids. V was cut by 7 bases and J by 2 bases, with 12 bases left in between. The germline V gene has CDR1 SNHLY and CDR2 FYNNEI.

CDR3 in DNA: TGTGCCAGCAGCCGGACCTACAATGAGCAGTTCTTC. It yields the protein CASSRTYNEQFF. V and J are TRBV7-8 and TRBJ2-1; no clear D. The length of the CDR3 is 12 residues. The germline CDR1 and CDR2 sequences are SGHVS and FQNEAQ. Trimming cost V 5 bases and J 2 bases, with 4 bases left between them.

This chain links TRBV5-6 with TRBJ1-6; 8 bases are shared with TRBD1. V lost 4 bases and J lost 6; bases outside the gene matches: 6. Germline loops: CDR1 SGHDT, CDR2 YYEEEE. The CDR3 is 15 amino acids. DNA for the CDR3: TGTGCCAGCAGCCGGGGACAGGCCCCTAATTCACCCCTCCACTTT. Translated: CASSRGQAPNSPLHF.

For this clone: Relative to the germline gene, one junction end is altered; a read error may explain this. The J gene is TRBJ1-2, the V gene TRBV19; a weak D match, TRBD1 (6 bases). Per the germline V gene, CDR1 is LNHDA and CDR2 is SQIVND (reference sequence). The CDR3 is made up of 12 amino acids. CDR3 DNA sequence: TGTGCCAGTAGTATAGAGTTGGACAGAGCGGCCTTC. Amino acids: CASSIELDRAAF. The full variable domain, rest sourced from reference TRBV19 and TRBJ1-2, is DGGITQSPKYLFRKEGQNVTLSCEQNLNHDAMYWYRQDPGQGLRLIYYSQIVNDFQKGDIAEGYSVSREKKESFPLTVTSAQKNPTAFYLCASSIELDRAAFGSGTRLTVV.

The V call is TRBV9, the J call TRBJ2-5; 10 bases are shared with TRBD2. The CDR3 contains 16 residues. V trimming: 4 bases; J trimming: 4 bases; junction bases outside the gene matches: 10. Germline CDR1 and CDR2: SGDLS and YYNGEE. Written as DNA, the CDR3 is TGTGCCAGCAGCTCCCGTTCCCTAGCGGGGGCAGAGACCCAGTACTTC. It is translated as CASSSRSLAGAETQYF. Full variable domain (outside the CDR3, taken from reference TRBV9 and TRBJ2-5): DSGVTQTPKHLITATGQRVTLRCSPRSGDLSVYWYQQSLDQGLQFLIQYYNGEERAKGNILERFSAQQFPDLHSELNLSSLELGDSALYFCASSSRSLAGAETQYFGPGTRLLVL.

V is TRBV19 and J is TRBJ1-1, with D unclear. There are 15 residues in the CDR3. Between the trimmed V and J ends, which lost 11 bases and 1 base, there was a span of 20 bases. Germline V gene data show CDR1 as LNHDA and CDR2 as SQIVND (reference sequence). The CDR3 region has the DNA TGTGCCGGTACCCTGACCTACACCCAGAACACTGAAGCTTTCTTT. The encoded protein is CAGTLTYTQNTEAFF.

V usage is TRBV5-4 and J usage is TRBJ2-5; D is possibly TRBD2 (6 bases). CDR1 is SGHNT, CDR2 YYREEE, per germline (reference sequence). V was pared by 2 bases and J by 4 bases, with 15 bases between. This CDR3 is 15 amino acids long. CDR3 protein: CASSFRTGGSETQYF. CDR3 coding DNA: TGTGCCAGCAGCTTCAGGACCGGGGGTTCAGAGACCCAGTACTTC.

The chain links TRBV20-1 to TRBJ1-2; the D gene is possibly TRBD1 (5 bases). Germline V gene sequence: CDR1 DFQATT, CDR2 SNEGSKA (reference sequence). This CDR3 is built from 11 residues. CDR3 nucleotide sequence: TGCAGACACCAGGGAATAGATGGCTACACCTTC. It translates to CRHQGIDGYTF.

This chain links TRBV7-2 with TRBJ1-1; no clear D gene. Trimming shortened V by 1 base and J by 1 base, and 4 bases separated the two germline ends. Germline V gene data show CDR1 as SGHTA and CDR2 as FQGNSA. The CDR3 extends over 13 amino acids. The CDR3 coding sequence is TGTGCCAGCAGCTTAGGACAGAACACTGAAGCTTTCTTT. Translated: CASSLGQNTEAFF.

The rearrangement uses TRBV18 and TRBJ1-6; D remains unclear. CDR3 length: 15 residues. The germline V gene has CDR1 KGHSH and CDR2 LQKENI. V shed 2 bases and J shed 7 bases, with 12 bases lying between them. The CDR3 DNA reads TGTGCCAGCTCACCAGTCTCGTTGGCGAATTCACCCCTCCACTTT. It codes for CASSPVSLANSPLHF.

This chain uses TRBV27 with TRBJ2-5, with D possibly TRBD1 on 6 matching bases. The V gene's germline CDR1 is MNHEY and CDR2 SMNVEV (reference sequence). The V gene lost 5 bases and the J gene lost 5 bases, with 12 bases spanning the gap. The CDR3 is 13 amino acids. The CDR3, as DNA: TGTGCCAGCAGTCGCGCGAGGGGGGAGACCCAGTACTTC. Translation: CASSRARGETQYF.